Presented here are 9 T cell receptor beta chains from one specimen sequenced in a study of tumor and adjacent non-tumor tissue in lung cancer. The template was RNA from unsorted bulk tissue. Three rounds of nested PCR, following a modified ARM-PCR protocol, produced the TCRbeta library. TCRdb analysed the multiplex PCR reads with MiXCR anew, one entry per CDR3 protein. The sample yields fewer than 150,000 distinct CDR3 sequences, around 66% seen once. Specimen: lung tumor tissue. The receptors come from a man in his sixties with small cell lung cancer.

The chain couples TRBV12-3 or TRBV12-4 to TRBJ2-1; perhaps TRBD2 as D (5 bases). Trimming removed 2 bases from V and 5 bases from J, with 19 bases in between. This CDR3 spans 17 amino acids. Here the CDR3 DNA reads TGTGCCAGCAGTTTATGGTTTCGTGGGAGAGGGAACAATGAGCAGTTCTTC. Encoded protein: CASSLWFRGRGNNEQFF.

Worth noting for this clonotype: Mismatch with germline at one junction end may stem from a read error. This rearrangement joins TRBV11-3 to TRBJ2-1; TRBD2 matches 16 bases. The V gene's germline CDR1 is SGHNT and CDR2 YENEEA. CDR3 length: 17 amino acids. CDR3 residues: CDSSSGLAGGPHSEQFF. CDR3 coding DNA: TGTGACAGCAGCTCGGGACTAGCGGGAGGGCCCCACAGTGAGCAGTTCTTC.

This clonotype was recorded many times. The chain couples TRBV29-1 to TRBJ2-3; D is undetermined. This CDR3 region has 11 residues. V was pared by 2 bases and J by 5 bases, with 5 bases between. CDR1 is SQVTM and CDR2 is ANQGSEA in the germline V gene. Here the CDR3 reads CSVEYRDTQYF. The CDR3, as DNA: TGCAGCGTTGAATATCGAGATACGCAGTATTTT.

As concerns this clonotype: Sequence at one end of the junction differs from germline and may be a read error. The CDR3 DNA is TGTGCCAGCAGTTTCCGGGGGGGATCAGGGGCCAACATCCTGACCTTC. This translates into CASSFRGGSGANILTF. This chain connects TRBV6-5 to TRBJ2-6, with 8 bases matching TRBD2. This CDR3 spans 16 amino acids. The V gene's germline CDR1 is MNHEY and CDR2 SVGAGI.

Worth noting for this clonotype: One end of the junction is discordant with germline, which a read error may explain. The chain couples TRBV6-1 to TRBJ1-5; tentative D call: TRBD1 (6 bases). Germline V CDR1 and CDR2: MNHNS, SASEGT. The CDR3 loop spans 15 amino acids. Here the CDR3 reads CTSSPVGGASQPQHF. Here the CDR3 DNA reads TGTACCAGCAGCCCGGTGGGGGGGGCTTCGCAGCCCCAGCATTTT.

As concerns this clonotype: A read error may explain this, as a much larger clone is one base away. The chain links TRBV20-1 to TRBJ1-1; no reliable D call. V dropped 3 bases and J dropped 4 bases, with 12 bases sitting between them. This CDR3 contains 13 residues. From germline, CDR1 is DFQATT and CDR2 SNEGSKA (reference sequence). CDR3 amino acids: CSASAPTGTEAFF. DNA of the CDR3: TGCAGTGCTAGTGCCCCCACGGGCACTGAAGCTTTCTTT.

About this clonotype itself: This may be a read error, as it is one base from a much larger clone. The V call is TRBV29-1, the J call TRBJ1-2; D is unresolved. The germline gives CDR1 SQVTM, CDR2 ANQGSEA. Between the trimmed V and J ends, which lost 4 bases and 1 base, there was a span of 16 bases. The CDR3 totals 15 residues. CDR3 sequence reads: CSVVPKAGSNYGYTF. CDR3 nucleotide sequence: TGCAGCGTTGTCCCCAAAGCCGGCAGTAACTATGGCTACACCTTC.

This clonotype was counted only a few times. One end of the junction fails to match germline, which may point to a read error. The chain carries TRBV12-3 or TRBV12-4 and TRBJ2-1; weak D call: TRBD2 (7 bases). The CDR3 loop spans 14 amino acids. DNA of the CDR3: TGTACCAGCAGTTTGGGGGGGCCCTACAATGAGCAGTTCTTC. Its translation: CTSSLGGPYNEQFF.

As to this clonotype: A much larger clone is a single base away; this may be a read error. The chain combines TRBV20-1 with TRBJ2-1; the D gene is possibly TRBD1 (6 bases). Germline V CDR1 and CDR2: DFQATT, SNEGSKA (reference sequence). V lost 3 bases, J lost 6 bases, and 30 bases lay in between. The CDR3 extends over 19 amino acids. This CDR3 is CSASLARGHGFRLRNEQFF. The CDR3 coding sequence is TGCAGTGCTAGCCTCGCCCGGGGACATGGCTTTAGGCTACGCAATGAGCAGTTCTTC.